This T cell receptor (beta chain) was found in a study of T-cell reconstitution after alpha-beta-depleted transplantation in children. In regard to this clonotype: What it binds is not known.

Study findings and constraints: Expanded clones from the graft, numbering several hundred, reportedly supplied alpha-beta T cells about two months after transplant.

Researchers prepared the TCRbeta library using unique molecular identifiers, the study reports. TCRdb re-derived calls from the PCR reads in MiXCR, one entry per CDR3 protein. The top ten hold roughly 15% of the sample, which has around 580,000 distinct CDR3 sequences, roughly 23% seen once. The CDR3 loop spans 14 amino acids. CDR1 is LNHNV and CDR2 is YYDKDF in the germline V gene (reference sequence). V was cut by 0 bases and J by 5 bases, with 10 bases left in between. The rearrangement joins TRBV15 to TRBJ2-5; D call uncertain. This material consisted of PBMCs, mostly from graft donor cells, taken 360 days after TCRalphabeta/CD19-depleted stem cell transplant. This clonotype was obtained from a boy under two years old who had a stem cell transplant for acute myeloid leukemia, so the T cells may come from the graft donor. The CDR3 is CATSRDWASETQYF. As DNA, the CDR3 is TGTGCCACCAGCAGAGATTGGGCTTCGGAGACCCAGTACTTC.